A selection of T cell receptor beta chains follows, all from one sample in a study of OX40 agonist ivuxolimab in advanced cancers. The assay was immunoSEQ multiplex PCR, and TCRdb's table has in-frame clones only and misses some. The table records tens of thousands of clones, around 93% of them present only once. The sequencing used CD4+ or CD8+ T cells sorted from blood, collected in a trial of the OX40 agonist ivuxolimab. The receptors derive from an adult with an advanced solid tumor such as melanoma, head and neck, liver or kidney cancer. CDR3s leave out the opening cysteine and the closing phenylalanine or tryptophan. Each record gives: V gene, J gene, CDR3 protein.

TRBV2	TRBJ1-1	ASSVKRGARGTEAF
TRBV6-5	TRBJ1-1	ASSPGQSNTEAF
TRBV18	TRBJ2-5	ASSPQGLFQETQY
TRBV6-1	TRBJ1-6	ASSEVHGQGSRLNSPLH
TRBV11-2	TRBJ2-5	ASSSRADSRYQETQY
TRBV11-3	TRBJ2-2	ASSPGSTGELF
TRBV19	TRBJ2-1	ASKEQGARGEQF
TRBV28	TRBJ1-2	ASSLYPGLAGYGYT
TRBV18	TRBJ1-2	ASSGVLGYT
TRBV5-6	TRBJ2-3	ASSLAGGYSTDTQY
TRBV10-1	TRBJ1-4	ASSGGLNEKLF
TRBV14	TRBJ2-3	ASSQDLGFGQY
TRBV7-7	TRBJ2-1	ASSLVGGPEYEQF
TRBV14	TRBJ1-1	ASSHIDRAAAF
TRBV7-2	TRBJ1-1	ASSLVGSTEAF
TRBV28	TRBJ1-2	ASSLAGYGYT
TRBV29-1	TRBJ1-2	SGGQGADYGYT
TRBV19	TRBJ1-2	ASSTQGGAPYGYT
TRBV7-2	TRBJ1-4	ASSFSAWTTNEKLF
TRBV19	TRBJ2-2	ASSGGLAGMGELF
TRBV5-1	TRBJ2-5	ASTDLLETQY
TRBV10-1	TRBJ2-2	ASSPRTSGNTGELF
TRBV14	TRBJ2-7	ASSPSGRAREQY
TRBV19	TRBJ1-2	ASTSKLGQLYGYT
TRBV12-5	TRBJ2-1	ASGLDSYNEQF
TRBV6-6	TRBJ1-3	ASSNRGPSGNTIY
TRBV5-1	TRBJ2-1	ASTSGPGTNEQF
TRBV7-9	TRBJ2-2	ASSPPGLPNTGELF
TRBV6-5	TRBJ1-1	ASSYSYRVNTEAF
TRBV18	TRBJ1-3	ASSRTVGNTIY
TRBV6-6	TRBJ2-7	ASTLANPYEQY
TRBV5-1	TRBJ2-6	ASSFARAGANVLT
TRBV11-2	TRBJ1-2	ASSPGDRVGGYT
TRBV19	TRBJ2-6	ASSIDSSGANVLT
TRBV27	TRBJ2-7	ASSPGTNSEQY
TRBV30	TRBJ2-1	ACRSGSVSYNEQF
TRBV28	TRBJ2-5	ASSFVAGFDETQY
TRBV28	TRBJ2-7	ASSLGGVFYEQY
TRBV10-1	TRBJ2-5	ASSEGSETQY
TRBV2	TRBJ2-7	ASRMRGSSYEQY
TRBV7-9	TRBJ2-2	ASSFHFNTGELF
TRBV27	TRBJ1-4	ASSLSRRGREKLF
TRBV7-9	TRBJ2-1	ASSFEGGPYYEQF
TRBV6-1	TRBJ2-3	ATKPRVGGTDTQY
TRBV6-1	TRBJ1-3	ASSEFGSSGNTIY
TRBV6-6	TRBJ1-3	ASRVGGSSGNTIY
TRBV5-5	TRBJ1-5	ASRPAGTGGDQPQH
TRBV6-1	TRBJ2-1	ASSENRDRVPNEQF
TRBV28	TRBJ2-3	ASSLLGTPWAQY
TRBV28	TRBJ2-2	ASSLTYGWNTGELF
TRBV5-1	TRBJ2-7	ASSLVRLAETYEQY
TRBV28	TRBJ1-5	ASSLDVGTARGPQH
TRBV20-1	TRBJ1-2	SARDMGGYT
TRBV19	TRBJ2-2	ASIRTSGTGELF